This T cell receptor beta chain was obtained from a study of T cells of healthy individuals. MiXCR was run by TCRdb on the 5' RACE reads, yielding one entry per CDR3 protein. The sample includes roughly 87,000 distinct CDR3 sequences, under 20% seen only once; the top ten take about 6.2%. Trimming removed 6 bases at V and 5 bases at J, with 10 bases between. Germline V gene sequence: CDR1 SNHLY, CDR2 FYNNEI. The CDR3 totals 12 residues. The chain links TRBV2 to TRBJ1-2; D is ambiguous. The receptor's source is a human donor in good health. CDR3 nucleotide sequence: TGTGCCAGCAGGACAACATGGTATGGCTACACCTTC. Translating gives CASRTTWYGYTF.